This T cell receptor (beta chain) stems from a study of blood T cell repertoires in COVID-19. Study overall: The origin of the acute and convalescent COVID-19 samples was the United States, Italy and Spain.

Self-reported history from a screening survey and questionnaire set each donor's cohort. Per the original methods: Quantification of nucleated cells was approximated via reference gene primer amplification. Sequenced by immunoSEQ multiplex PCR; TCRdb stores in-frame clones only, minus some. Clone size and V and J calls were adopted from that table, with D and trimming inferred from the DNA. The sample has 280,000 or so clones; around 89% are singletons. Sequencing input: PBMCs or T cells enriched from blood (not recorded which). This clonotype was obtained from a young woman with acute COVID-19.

CDR3 bases: TGTGCCAGCAGTTTCAAGACAAACTATGGCTACACCTTC. Translated: CASSFKTNYGYTF. V and J are TRBV28 and TRBJ1-2; D unresolved. The CDR3 runs to 13 residues. V dropped 3 bases and J dropped 2 bases, with 7 bases sitting between them. The germline CDR1 and CDR2 sequences are MDHEN and SYDVKM.